This T cell receptor (beta chain) was found in a study of T cell responses to AZD1222 COVID-19 vaccine. Study information: Pooling covered second doses at about 4 or about 12 weeks. Notes on the study in general: The donors showed a predominance of white British ancestry and of females, with possible underestimation of clonal diversity. Only after the peak T cell response were repertoires sampled.

Profiling relied on immunoSEQ multiplex PCR, and the TCRdb table lists in-frame clones only, not all of them. The sample includes 140,000 to 150,000 clones, roughly 91% of them seen just once. The germline V gene has CDR1 MNHNS and CDR2 SASEGT. Deletions cut 1 base from V and 6 bases from J, with 7 bases between. The CDR3 is made up of 12 amino acids. Concerning this clone itself: Its antigen is unknown.

The chain is built from TRBV6-1 and TRBJ2-7; D is undetermined. This receptor was taken from an adult in good health. The sample consisted of peripheral blood, taken on day 0 of AZD1222 vaccination. Here the CDR3 reads CASSEGGGEQYF. For the CDR3, the DNA is TGTGCCAGCAGTGAAGGGGGTGGCGAGCAGTACTTC.